This T cell receptor beta chain came from a study of regulatory T cells in long-lasting Graves disease. Whole-study context: Over 5 years of antithyroid drugs with positive TSH receptor antibodies was taken to mean persistent Graves' disease. Overall study results and limits: Favored gene segments in persistent disease were TRBV28, TRBJ1-2 and TRBJ2-5.

Libraries of TCR beta came from iRepertoire HTBI primers plus Arm-PCR of CDR3 regions. TCRdb re-called the multiplex PCR reads through MiXCR, storing one row per CDR3 protein. Among roughly 400,000 distinct CDR3 sequences listed, around 20% were seen once. Time point described: persistent/refractory GD, antithyroid drugs over 5 years with positive TRAb. With RNA extracted from PBMCs as input, the TCR library was made. Under American Thyroid Association guidelines, Graves' disease was diagnosed. Trimming removed 7 bases from V and 0 bases from J, with 10 bases in between. The germline gives CDR1 SGHDT, CDR2 YYEEEE. The CDR3 is 14 amino acids. This clonotype was observed a handful of times. The antigen remains unidentified.

Here the sequenced sample was peripheral blood mononuclear cells (PBMCs), taken when the disease was refractory, from a patient treated with antithyroid drugs. The receptor's source is a female donor with Graves disease. The genes are TRBV5-6 and TRBJ1-4; no reliable D call. CDR3 nucleotide sequence: TGTGCCAGCGGCCGACGGGCAACTAATGAAAAACTGTTTTTT. As protein: CASGRRATNEKLFF.